This T cell receptor beta chain appears in the sequencing data of a study of OX40 agonist ivuxolimab in advanced cancers. Across the whole study: Every 2 weeks, patients received ivuxolimab intravenously, dosed at 0.01 to 10 mg/kg.

Clones were read by immunoSEQ multiplex PCR, and TCRdb kept only the in-frame ones, dropping some. The repertoire holds about 71,000 clones, with 94% as singletons. Autoimmune disease history or systemic immunosuppression barred patients. Sequenced material: CD4+ or CD8+ T cells sorted from blood, taken in a trial of the OX40 agonist ivuxolimab. The TCR originated in an adult with an advanced solid tumor such as melanoma, head and neck, liver or kidney cancer.

CDR3 sequence reads: CASSSGQGLSYEQYF. For the CDR3, the DNA is TGTGCCAGCAGTTCCGGACAGGGGCTCTCCTACGAGCAGTACTTC. The chain combines TRBV27 with TRBJ2-7, with 9 nucleotides matching TRBD1. The CDR3 contains 15 residues. V lost 4 bases to trimming and J lost 0 bases; unmatched junction nucleotides: 4. Looked up from germline, CDR1 is MNHEY and CDR2 is SMNVEV (reference sequence).